This TCR beta chain was observed in a study of T cell responses to AZD1222 COVID-19 vaccine. General observations from the study: Elevations in Spike-specific TCR breadth and depth followed administration of two AZD1222 doses. White British people made up most donors, females outnumbered males, and clonal diversity was possibly underestimated.

V was pared by 0 bases and J by 8 bases, with 13 bases between. Germline V gene lookup returns CDR1 MNHNY and CDR2 SVGAGI (reference sequence). The CDR3 has 14 amino acids. Data came from immunoSEQ multiplex PCR; TCRdb stores just in-frame clones and leaves some out. The profile shows about 100,000 clones, around 87% of them singletons. A word on this clone: What it recognizes is unknown.

The receptor's source is an adult in good health. Sequencing was performed on peripheral blood, taken on day 0 of MenACWY control vaccination. The V and J genes are TRBV6-6 and TRBJ1-2, with unresolved D. CDR3 sequence reads: CASSYSGRAVGYTF. In DNA, the CDR3 is TGTGCCAGCAGTTACTCGGGGAGGGCAGTAGGCTACACCTTC.